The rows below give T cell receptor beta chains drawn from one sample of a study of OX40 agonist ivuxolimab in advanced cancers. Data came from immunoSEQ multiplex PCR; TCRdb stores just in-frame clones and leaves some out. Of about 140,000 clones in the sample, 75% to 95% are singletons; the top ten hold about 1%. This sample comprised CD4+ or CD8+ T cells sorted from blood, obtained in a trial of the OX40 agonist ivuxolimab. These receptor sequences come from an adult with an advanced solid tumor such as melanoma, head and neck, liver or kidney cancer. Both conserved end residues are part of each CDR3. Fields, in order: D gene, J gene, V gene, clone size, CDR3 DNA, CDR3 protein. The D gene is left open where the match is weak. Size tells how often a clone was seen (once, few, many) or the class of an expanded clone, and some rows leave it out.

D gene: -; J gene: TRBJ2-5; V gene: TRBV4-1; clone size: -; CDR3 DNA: TGCGCCAGCAGCCAAGATAGGGCGTACCAAGAGACCCAGTACTTC; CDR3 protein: CASSQDRAYQETQYF
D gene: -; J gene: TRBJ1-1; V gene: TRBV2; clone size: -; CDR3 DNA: TGTGCCAGCAGATGGACTTGGGGACTCCCCGCGACAAACCCAGGTCGGCATGAAGCTTTCTTT; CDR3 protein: CASRWTWGLPATNPGRHEAFF
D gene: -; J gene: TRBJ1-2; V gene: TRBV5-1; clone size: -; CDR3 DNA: TGCGCCAGCAGCTACATTACCACCAGCTATGGCTACACCTTC; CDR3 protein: CASSYITTSYGYTF
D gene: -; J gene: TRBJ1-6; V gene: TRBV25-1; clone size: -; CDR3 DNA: TGTGCCAGCAGTGAACTGGTCAGGTCACCCCTCCACTTT; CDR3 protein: CASSELVRSPLHF
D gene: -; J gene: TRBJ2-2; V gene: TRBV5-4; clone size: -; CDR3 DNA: TGTGCCAGCAGCTTAGGTCGTCAGGGCCGGAACACCGGGGAGCTGTTTTTT; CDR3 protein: CASSLGRQGRNTGELFF
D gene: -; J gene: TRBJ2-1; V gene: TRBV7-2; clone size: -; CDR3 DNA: TGTGCCAGCAGCCCAAGAAAAGGGTACAATGAGCAGTTCTTC; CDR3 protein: CASSPRKGYNEQFF
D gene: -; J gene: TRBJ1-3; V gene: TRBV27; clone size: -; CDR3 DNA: TGTGCCAGCAGTTCCTCCTTTAGCTCTGGAAACACCATATATTTT; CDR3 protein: CASSSSFSSGNTIYF
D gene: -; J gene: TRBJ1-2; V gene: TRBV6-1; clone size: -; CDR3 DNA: TGTGCCAGCAGTGAAGCAGGGGTCGCTGGCTACACCTTC; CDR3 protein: CASSEAGVAGYTF
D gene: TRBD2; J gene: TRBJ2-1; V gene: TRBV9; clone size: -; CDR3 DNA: TGTGCCAGCAGCTCAGGGACGGGAGGAGGGAATGAGCAGTTCTTC; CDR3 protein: CASSSGTGGGNEQFF
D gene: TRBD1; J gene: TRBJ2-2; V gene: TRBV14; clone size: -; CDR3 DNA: TGTGCCAGCAGCCCCCGACAGGGGCCCCCCACCGGGGAGCTGTTTTTT; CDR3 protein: CASSPRQGPPTGELFF
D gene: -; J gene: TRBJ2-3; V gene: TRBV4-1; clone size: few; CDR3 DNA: TGCGCCAGCAGCCAACAGGATCTAGTATCGGTGGGAGATACGCAGTATTTT; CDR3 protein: CASSQQDLVSVGDTQYF
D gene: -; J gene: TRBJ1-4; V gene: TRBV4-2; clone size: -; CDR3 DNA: TGTGCCAGCAGCCAAGAATCAGGGGCAACTAATGAAAAACTGTTTTTT; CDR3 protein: CASSQESGATNEKLFF
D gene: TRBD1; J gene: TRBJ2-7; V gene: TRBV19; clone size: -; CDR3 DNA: TGTGCCAGTAGTACTGGACAGGGTTTCAACGAGCAGTACTTC; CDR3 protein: CASSTGQGFNEQYF
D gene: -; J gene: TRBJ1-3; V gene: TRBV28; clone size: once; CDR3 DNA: TGTGCCACCACTCCCTCGAACTCTGGAAACACCATATATTTT; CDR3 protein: CATTPSNSGNTIYF
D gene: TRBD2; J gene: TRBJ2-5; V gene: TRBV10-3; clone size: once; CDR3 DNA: TGTGCCATCAGTGAGTACAGTGCGGGAGGGCAAGAGACCCAGTACTTC; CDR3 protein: CAISEYSAGGQETQYF
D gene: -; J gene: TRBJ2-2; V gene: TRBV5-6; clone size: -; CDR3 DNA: TGTGCCAGCAGCCGTTTCCCGGGACAAAACACCGGGGAGCTGTTTTTT; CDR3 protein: CASSRFPGQNTGELFF
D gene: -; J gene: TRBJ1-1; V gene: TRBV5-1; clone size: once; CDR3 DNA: TGCGCCAGCAGCTTGGGGGCGGGTAGGGACGAAGCTTTCTTT; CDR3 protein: CASSLGAGRDEAFF
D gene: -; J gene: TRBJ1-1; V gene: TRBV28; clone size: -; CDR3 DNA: TGTGCCAGCAGTGTCTCTTGGGGGGAGGCTTTCTTT; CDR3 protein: CASSVSWGEAFF
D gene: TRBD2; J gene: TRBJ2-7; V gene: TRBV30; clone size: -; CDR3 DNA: TGTGCCTGGAGAGCGGGAGGGCTGTACGAGCAGTACTTC; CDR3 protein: CAWRAGGLYEQYF
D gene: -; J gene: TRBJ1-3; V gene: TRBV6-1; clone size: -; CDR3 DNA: TGTGCCAGCAGTGATTACAGGGAAAGTGGAAACACCATATATTTT; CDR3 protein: CASSDYRESGNTIYF
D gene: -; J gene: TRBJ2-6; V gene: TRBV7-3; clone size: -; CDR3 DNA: TGTGCCAGCAGCGGATACAGGGCGCCCGGGGCCAACGTCCTGACTTTC; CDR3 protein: CASSGYRAPGANVLTF
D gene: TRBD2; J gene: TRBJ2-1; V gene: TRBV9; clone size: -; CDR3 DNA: TGTGCCAGCAGCAAAGGGACTAGCGGGACTTACAATGAGCAGTTCTTC; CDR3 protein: CASSKGTSGTYNEQFF
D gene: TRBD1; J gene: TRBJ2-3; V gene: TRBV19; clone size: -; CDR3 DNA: TGTGCCAGTAGGGACAGGGGTACAGATACGCAGTATTTT; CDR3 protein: CASRDRGTDTQYF
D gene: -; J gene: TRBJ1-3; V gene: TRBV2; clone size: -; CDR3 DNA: TGTGCCAGCAGTGGGACCCGAAGTGCCGCCGGAGACACCATATATTTT; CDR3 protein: CASSGTRSAAGDTIYF
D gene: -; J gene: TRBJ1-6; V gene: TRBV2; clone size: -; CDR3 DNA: TGTGCCAGCAAGCAAGTGGTGGAAAACCCTGCGCCCCTCCACTTT; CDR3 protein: CASKQVVENPAPLHF
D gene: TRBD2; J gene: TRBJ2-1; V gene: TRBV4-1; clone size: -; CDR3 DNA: TGCGCCAGCAGCCAAGTCCTGCGGGAGAGGCCCAATGAGCAGTTCTTC; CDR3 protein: CASSQVLRERPNEQFF
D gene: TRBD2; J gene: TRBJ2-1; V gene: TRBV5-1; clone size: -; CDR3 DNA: TGCGCCAGCAGCCCGGGGACTAGCGGGTGGAGCTCCTACAATGAGCAGTTCTTC; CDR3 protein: CASSPGTSGWSSYNEQFF
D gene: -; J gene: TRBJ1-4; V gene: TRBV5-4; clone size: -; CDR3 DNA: TGTGCCAGCAGCGAGCAGGGGACTAATGAAAAACTGTTTTTT; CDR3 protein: CASSEQGTNEKLFF
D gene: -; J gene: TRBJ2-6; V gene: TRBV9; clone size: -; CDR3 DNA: TGTGCCAGCAGCCTTTTTGGCGGCTCTGGGGCCAACGTCCTGACTTTC; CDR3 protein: CASSLFGGSGANVLTF
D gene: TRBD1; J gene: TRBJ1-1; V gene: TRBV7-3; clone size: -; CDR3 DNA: TGTGCCAGCAGCACGCAGGGGGGCACTGAAGCTTTCTTT; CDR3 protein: CASSTQGGTEAFF
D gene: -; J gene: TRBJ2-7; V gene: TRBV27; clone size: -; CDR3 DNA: TGTGCCAGCAGTCAACAACCGGGACGGCCCCGGCAGTACTTC; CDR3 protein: CASSQQPGRPRQYF
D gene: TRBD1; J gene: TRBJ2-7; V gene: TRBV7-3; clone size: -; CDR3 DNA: TGTGCCAGCAGCTTAACTGGACAGGGCGTTGCGTACTTC; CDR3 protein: CASSLTGQGVAYF
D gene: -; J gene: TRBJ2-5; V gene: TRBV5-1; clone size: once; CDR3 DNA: TGCGCCAGCAGCTTGTCCGCTAGGGCCGACCAAGAGACCCAGTACTTC; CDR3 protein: CASSLSARADQETQYF
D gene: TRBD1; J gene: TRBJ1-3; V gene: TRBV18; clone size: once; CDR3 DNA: TGTGCCAGCTCACCCGGACAGGGGCGGTCTGGAAACACCATATATTTT; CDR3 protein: CASSPGQGRSGNTIYF
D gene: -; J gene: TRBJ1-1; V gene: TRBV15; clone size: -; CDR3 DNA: TGTGCCACCAGCAGAGATCTCTTTGCACAGGGATACACTGAAGCTTTCTTT; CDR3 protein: CATSRDLFAQGYTEAFF
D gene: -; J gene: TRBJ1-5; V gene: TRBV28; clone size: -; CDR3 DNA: TGTGCCAGCAGTTTAGCACAGGCGAGCAATCAGCCCCAGCATTTT; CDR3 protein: CASSLAQASNQPQHF
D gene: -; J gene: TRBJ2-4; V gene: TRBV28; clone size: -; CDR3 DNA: TGTGCCAGCAGGCGGTCGGGAAACATTCAGTACTTC; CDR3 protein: CASRRSGNIQYF
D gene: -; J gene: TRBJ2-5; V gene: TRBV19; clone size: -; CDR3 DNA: TGTGCCAGTAGTATAGGGCGGCAAGAGACCCAGTACTTC; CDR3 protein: CASSIGRQETQYF
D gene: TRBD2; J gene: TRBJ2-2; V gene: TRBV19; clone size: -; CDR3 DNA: TGTGCCAGTAGTATTCTAGCGGGCACCGGGGAGCTGTTTTTT; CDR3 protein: CASSILAGTGELFF
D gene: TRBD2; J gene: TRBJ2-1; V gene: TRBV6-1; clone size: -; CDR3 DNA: TGTGCCAGCAGGGACGGGAGGGCCGTCGGTAATGAGCAGTTCTTC; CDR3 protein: CASRDGRAVGNEQFF
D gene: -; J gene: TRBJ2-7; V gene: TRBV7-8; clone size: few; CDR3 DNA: TGTGCCAGCAGCTTACAGGGGTTTTCCTACGAGCAGTACTTC; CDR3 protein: CASSLQGFSYEQYF
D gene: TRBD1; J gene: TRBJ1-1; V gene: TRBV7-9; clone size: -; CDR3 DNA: TGTGCCAGCAGCTTAGTTTGGGACAGGGGCCTAGCTTTCTTT; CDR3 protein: CASSLVWDRGLAFF
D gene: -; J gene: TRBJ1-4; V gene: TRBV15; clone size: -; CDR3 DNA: TGTGCCACCAGCAGAACAGGGTGGGGGACTAATGAAAAACTGTTTTTT; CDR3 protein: CATSRTGWGTNEKLFF
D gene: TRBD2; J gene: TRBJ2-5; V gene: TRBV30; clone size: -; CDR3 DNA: TGTGCCTGGGGAAGCGGGATGGGAGAGACCCAGTACTTC; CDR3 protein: CAWGSGMGETQYF
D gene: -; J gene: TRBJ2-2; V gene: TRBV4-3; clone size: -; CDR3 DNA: TGCGCCAGCAGCCAAGAGGCAGGGCCGAACACCGGGGAGCTGTTTTTT; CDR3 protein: CASSQEAGPNTGELFF
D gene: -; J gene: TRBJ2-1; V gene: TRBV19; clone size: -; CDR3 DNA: TGTGCCAGTAGTATCCCGAATGCCTACAATGAGCAGTTCTTC; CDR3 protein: CASSIPNAYNEQFF
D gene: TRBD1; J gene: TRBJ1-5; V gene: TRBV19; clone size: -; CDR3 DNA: TGTGCCAGTTCCGGGACAGGGGGAGTTCAGCCCCAGCATTTT; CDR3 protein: CASSGTGGVQPQHF
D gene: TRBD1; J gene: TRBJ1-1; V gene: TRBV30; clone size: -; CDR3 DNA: TGTGCCTGGGCTACAGGGGGCGCTTCTGTAGCTTTCTTT; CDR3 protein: CAWATGGASVAFF
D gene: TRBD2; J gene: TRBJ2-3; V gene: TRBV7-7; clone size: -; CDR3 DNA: TGTGCTAGCAGCTTAGGGGGACTAGCGGGAGGAGATACGCAGTATTTT; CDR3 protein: CASSLGGLAGGDTQYF
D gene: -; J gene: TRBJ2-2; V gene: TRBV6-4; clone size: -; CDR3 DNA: TGTGCCAGCAGTGAAGGCAGCGGAGGTCTCACCGGGGAGCTGTTTTTT; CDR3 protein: CASSEGSGGLTGELFF
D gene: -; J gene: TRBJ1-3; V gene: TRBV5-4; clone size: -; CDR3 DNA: TGTGCCAGTTCTGTGAGGGGGGCTAAAAACACCATATATTTT; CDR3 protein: CASSVRGAKNTIYF
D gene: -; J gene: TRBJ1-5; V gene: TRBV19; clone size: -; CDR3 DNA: TGTGCCAGTAGCGGCGGGAATCAGCCCCAGCATTTT; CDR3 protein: CASSGGNQPQHF
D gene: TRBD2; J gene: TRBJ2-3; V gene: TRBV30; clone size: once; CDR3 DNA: TGTGCCTGGAGTGAGGGGACTAGTGGCACAGATACGCAGTATTTT; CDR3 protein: CAWSEGTSGTDTQYF
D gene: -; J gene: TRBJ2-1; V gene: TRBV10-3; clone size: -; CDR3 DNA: TGTGCCATCAGGAATACAGGGTTGGAGGAGCAGTTCTTC; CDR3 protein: CAIRNTGLEEQFF
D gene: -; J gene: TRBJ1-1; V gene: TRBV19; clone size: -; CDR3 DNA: TGTGCCAGTATTTTACCTGGCGGGAACACTGAAGCTTTCTTT; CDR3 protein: CASILPGGNTEAFF
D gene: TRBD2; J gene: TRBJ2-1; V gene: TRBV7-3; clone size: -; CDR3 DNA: TGTGCCAGCAGCTTAATGGAGGTAGCGGGAGGGTACAATGAGCAGTTCTTC; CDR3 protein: CASSLMEVAGGYNEQFF
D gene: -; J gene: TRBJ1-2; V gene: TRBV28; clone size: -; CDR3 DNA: TGTGCCAGCAGTTTAAGGGACCTCAATGGCTACACCTTC; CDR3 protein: CASSLRDLNGYTF